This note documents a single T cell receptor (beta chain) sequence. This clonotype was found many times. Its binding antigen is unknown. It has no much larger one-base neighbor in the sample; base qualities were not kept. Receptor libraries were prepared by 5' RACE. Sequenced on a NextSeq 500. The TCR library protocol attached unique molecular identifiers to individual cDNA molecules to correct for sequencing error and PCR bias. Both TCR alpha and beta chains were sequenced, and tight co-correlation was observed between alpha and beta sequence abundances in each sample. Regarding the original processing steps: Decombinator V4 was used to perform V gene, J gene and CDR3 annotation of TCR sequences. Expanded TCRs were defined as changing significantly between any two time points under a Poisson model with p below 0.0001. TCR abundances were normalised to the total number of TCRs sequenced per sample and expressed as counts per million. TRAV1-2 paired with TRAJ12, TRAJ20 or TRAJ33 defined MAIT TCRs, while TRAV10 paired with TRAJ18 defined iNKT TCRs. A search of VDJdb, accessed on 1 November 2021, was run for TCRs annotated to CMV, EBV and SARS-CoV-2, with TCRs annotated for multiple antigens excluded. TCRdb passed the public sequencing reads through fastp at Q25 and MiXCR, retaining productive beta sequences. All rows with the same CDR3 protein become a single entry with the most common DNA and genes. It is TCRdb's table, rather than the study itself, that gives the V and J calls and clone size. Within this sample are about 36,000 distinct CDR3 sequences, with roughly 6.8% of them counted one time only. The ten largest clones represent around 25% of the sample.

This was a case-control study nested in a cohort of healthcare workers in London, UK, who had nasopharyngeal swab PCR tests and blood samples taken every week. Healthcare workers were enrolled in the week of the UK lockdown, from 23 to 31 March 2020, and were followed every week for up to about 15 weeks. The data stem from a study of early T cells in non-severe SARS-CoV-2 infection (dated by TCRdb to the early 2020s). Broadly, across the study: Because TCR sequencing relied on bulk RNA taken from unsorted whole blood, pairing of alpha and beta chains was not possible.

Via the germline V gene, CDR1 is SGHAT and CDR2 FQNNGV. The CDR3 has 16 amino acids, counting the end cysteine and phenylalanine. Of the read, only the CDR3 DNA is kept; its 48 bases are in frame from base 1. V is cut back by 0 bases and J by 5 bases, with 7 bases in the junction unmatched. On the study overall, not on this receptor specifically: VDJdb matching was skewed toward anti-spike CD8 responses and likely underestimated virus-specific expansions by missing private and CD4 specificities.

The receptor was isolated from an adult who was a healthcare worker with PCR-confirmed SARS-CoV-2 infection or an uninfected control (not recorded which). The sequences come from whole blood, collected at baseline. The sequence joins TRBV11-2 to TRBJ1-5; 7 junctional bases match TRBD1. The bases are TGTGCCAGCAGCTTAGAGGGGCGGGGACAGCATCAGCCCCAGCATTTT. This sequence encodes CASSLEGRGQHQPQHF.